What follows are 5 T cell receptor beta chains derived from one specimen sequenced in a study of cytomegalovirus exposure and HLA in healthy donors. This PCR relied on a set of 60 Vbeta primers and 13 Jbeta primers. Only in-frame clones appear in the TCRdb table, and some are missing; sequencing was by immunoSEQ multiplex PCR. The profile shows tens of thousands of clones, over 65% of them singletons. The sequencing input was PBMCs. The receptors stem from a man in his fifties or sixties in good health and CMV-seronegative.

The rearrangement joins TRBV5-8 to TRBJ1-2; 8 bases are a match to TRBD1. The CDR3 spans 13 residues. V lost 4 bases and J lost 4; bases outside the gene matches: 3. Germline loops: CDR1 SGHTS, CDR2 YDEGEE. CDR3: CASSLQGGYGYTF. Written as DNA, the CDR3 is TGTGCCAGCAGCCTACAGGGGGGCTATGGCTACACCTTC.

This clone has just a few counts. V usage is TRBV6-1 and J usage is TRBJ1-4, with 8 bases lining up with TRBD1. Looked up from germline, CDR1 is MNHNS and CDR2 is SASEGT. The CDR3 is made up of 15 amino acids. With 5 bases clipped from V and 7 bases from J, the junction kept 9 bases outside the gene matches. The CDR3 sequence: CASSLRTGKGEKLFF. The CDR3 bases are TGTGCCAGCAGTCTGCGGACAGGGAAGGGTGAAAAACTGTTTTTT.

This clone was seen a few times. This chain links TRBV6-1 with TRBJ2-7; 9 bases are a match to TRBD2. The V gene end was trimmed by 3 bases and the J gene end by 6 bases; junction bases not matched to a gene: 15. This CDR3 is built from 17 residues. Germline V lookup: CDR1 MNHNS, CDR2 SASEGT. The CDR3 nucleotides are TGTGCCAGCAGTGAGAGATGGGTAATAGCGGGAGATAGCGAGCAGTACTTC. Protein product: CASSERWVIAGDSEQYF.

The chain couples TRBV4-3 to TRBJ1-2, with 7 bases that match TRBD1. CDR1 and CDR2 (germline): LGHNA, YSLEER. The CDR3 runs to 16 residues. Trimming at V came to 2 bases and at J to 6 bases, leaving 12 bases not matched to a gene. CDR3 residues: CASSQLYDRAGDGYTF. CDR3 nucleotides: TGCGCCAGCAGCCAACTTTATGACAGGGCAGGGGATGGCTACACCTTC.

This clone came up once. J is TRBJ1-2 and V is TRBV15; 7 bases are shared with TRBD1. The V gene end was trimmed by 0 bases and the J gene end by 3 bases; junction bases not matched to a gene: 4. Germline V gene lookup returns CDR1 LNHNV and CDR2 YYDKDF (reference sequence). This CDR3 is 15 amino acids long. CDR3 region: CATSRDRDRDYGYTF. CDR3 nucleotide sequence: TGTGCCACCAGCAGAGATCGGGACAGAGACTATGGCTACACCTTC.